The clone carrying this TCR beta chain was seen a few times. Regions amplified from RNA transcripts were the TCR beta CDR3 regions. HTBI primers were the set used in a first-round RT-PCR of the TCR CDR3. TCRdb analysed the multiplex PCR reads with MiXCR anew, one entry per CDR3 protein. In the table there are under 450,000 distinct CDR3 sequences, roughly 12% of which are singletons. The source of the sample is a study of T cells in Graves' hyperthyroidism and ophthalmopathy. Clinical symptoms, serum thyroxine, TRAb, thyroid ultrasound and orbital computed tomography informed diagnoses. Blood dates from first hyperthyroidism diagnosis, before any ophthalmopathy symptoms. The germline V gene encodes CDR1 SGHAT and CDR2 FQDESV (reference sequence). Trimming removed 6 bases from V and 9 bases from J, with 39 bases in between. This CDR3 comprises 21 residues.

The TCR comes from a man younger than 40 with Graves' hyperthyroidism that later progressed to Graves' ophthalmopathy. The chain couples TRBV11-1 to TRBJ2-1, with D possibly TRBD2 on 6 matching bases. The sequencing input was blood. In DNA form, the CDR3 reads TGTGCCAGCAGGATAGGAGGGGCCGGGTTAACGGGCCTCACGCTGGACGGTGAGCAGTTCTTC. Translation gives CASRIGGAGLTGLTLDGEQFF.